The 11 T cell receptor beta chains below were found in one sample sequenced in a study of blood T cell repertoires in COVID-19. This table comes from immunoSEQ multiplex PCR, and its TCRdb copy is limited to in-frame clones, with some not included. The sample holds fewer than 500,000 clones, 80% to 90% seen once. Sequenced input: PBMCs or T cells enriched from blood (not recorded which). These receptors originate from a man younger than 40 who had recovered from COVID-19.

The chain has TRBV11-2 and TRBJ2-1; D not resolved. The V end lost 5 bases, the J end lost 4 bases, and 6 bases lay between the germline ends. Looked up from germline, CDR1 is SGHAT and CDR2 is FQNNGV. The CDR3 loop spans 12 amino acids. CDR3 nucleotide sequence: TGTGCCAGCAGCCAAAATTACAATGAGCAGTTCTTC. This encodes CASSQNYNEQFF. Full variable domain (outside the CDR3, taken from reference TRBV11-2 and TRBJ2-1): EAGVAQSPRYKIIEKRQSVAFWCNPISGHATLYWYQQILGQGPKLLIQFQNNGVVDDSQLPKDRFSAERLKGVDSTLKIQPAKLEDSAVYLCASSQNYNEQFFGPGTRLTVL.

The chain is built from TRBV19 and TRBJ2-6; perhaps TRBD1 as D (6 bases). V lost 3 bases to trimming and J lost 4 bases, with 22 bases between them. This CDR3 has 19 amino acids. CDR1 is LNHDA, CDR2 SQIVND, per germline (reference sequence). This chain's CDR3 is CASSISFGTPQRGANVLTF. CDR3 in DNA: TGTGCCAGTAGTATCTCGTTCGGGACACCCCAGCGCGGGGCCAACGTCCTGACTTTC.

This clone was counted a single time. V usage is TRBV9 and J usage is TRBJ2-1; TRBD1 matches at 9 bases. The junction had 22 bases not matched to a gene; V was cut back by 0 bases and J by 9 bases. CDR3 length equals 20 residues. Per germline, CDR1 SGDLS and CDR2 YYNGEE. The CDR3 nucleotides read TGTGCCAGCAGCGTAGTGAGGGACAGGGTGAAACTAGCACTTCCTGGTGAGCAGTTCTTC. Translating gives CASSVVRDRVKLALPGEQFF.

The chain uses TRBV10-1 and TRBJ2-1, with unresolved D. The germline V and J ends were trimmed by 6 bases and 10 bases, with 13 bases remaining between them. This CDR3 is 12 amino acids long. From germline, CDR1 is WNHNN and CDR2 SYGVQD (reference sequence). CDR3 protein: CASSVTGSEQFF. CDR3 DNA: TGCGCCAGCAGCGTGACCGGGTCGGAGCAGTTCTTC.

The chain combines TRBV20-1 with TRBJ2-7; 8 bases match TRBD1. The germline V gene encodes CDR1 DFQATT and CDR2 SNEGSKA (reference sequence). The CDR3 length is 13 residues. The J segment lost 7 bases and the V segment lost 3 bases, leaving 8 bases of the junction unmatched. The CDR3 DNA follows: TGCAGTGCTAGTCGGCAGGGGGCGCGAGAGCAGTACTTC. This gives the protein CSASRQGAREQYF.

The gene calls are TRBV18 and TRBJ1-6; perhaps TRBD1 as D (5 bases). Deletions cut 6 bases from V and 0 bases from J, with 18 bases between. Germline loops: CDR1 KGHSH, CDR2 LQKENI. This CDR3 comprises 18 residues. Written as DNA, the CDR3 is TGTGCCAGCTCTCTTCGGGACTCCTCGACCTCCTATAATTCACCCCTCCACTTT. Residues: CASSLRDSSTSYNSPLHF.

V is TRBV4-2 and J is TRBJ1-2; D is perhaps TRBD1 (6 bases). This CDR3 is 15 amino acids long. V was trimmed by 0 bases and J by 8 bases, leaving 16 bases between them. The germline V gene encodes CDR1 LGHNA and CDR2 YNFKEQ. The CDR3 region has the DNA TGTGCCAGCAGCCAAGATGTACAGGGACGGGGCGGCTACACCTTC. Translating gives CASSQDVQGRGGYTF.

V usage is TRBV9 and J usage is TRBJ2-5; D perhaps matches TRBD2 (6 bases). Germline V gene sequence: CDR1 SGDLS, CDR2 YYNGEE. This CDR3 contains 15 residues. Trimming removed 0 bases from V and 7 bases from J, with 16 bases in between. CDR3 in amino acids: CASSVVAAPGGTQYF. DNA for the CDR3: TGTGCCAGCAGCGTAGTAGCGGCCCCCGGAGGGACCCAGTACTTC.

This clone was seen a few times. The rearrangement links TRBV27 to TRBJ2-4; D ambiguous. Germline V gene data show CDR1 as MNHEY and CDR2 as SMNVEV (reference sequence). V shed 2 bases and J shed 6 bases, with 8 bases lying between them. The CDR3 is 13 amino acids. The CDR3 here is CASSLTTRNIQYF. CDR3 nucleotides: TGTGCCAGCAGTTTAACTACCCGAAACATTCAGTACTTC.

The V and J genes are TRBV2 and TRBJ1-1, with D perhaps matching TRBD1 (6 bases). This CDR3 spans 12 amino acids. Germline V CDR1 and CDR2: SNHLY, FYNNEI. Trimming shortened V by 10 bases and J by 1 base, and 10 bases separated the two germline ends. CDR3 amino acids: CATLRGNTEAFF. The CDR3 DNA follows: TGTGCCACGCTCAGGGGGAACACTGAAGCTTTCTTT. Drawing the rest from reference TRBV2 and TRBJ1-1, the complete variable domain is EPEVTQTPSHQVTQMGQEVILRCVPISNHLYFYWYRQILGQKVEFLVSFYNNEISEKSEIFDDQFSVERPDGSNFTLKIRSTKLEDSAMYFCATLRGNTEAFFGQGTRLTVV.

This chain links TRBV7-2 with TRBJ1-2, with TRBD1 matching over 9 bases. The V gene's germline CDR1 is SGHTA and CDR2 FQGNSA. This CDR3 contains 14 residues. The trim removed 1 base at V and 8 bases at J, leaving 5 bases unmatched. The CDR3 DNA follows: TGTGCCAGCAGCTTAGGCGGGACAGGGACCGGCTACACCTTC. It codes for CASSLGGTGTGYTF.